This record covers a single T cell receptor (beta chain). Its antigen is unidentified. Per the germline V gene, CDR1 is MNHEY and CDR2 is SVGEGT. There are 17 residues in the CDR3. The TRB cDNA libraries were prepared by 5' RACE with UMI labels. TCRdb re-analyzed the 5' RACE reads; it lists each CDR3 protein once, without DNA. Its listing shows over 45,000 distinct CDR3 sequences. The sample comes from a study of CXCR3-negative and CXCR3-positive naive CD8 T cells. Findings and caveats of the study: Naive subsets had comparable surface CD5; TCR strength was inferred from TRB CDR3 properties.

Sequencing was done on a sample of memory CD8+ T cells from blood. This rearrangement joins TRBV6-2 or TRBV6-3 to TRBJ1-5; TCRdb's D call of TRBD1 is untestable without DNA. The receptor was derived from a human donor in good health. Some clones in this sample may be carry-over from other donors' samples. The CDR3 reads CASRPAGEAYSNQPQHF.